Reported below is one T cell receptor (beta chain). The antigen is undetermined. Adult donors, all healthy and HIV-negative, had no recent acute infections or vaccinations. The CDR3 has 15 amino acids. Per germline, CDR1 SGHRS and CDR2 YFSETQ. V gave up 3 bases and J gave up 6 bases; unmatched junction bases: 3. Original processing notes: ImmunoSEQ junction-only sequences lacked quality scores, so their filtering differed. Produced via immunoSEQ multiplex PCR; TCRdb's table is partial and in-frame only. V, J and clone size reflect that table, while D and trimming were determined from the DNA. Of some 980,000 clones in the sample, over 60% are singletons; the top ten hold around 1.5%. These data come from a study of shared clonotypes between healthy human individuals. Study outcomes and limitations: Sorted-subset sequencing, rarefaction showed, was incomplete despite large depth. The donor pool, a small one, limited the genetic and exposure-history diversity represented.

Sample: memory CD4+ T cells sorted from blood. Described subset: CD45RA-negative fraction. This TCR was recovered from a man aged 18 to 29 in good health. V is TRBV5-1 and J is TRBJ2-1, with 13 bases matching TRBD2. The CDR3 DNA follows: TGCGCCAGCAGCTCTAGACTAGCGGGAGGCAATGAGCAGTTCTTC. It specifies CASSSRLAGGNEQFF.